The 16 T cell receptor beta chains below all came from one sample that was sequenced in a study of shared clonotypes between healthy human individuals. Generated by immunoSEQ multiplex PCR, the TCRdb table keeps only in-frame clones and is missing some. Altogether a few million clones are present, 85% to 95% being singletons, with the ten largest covering 0.37%. The sample consisted of naive CD4+ T cells from PBMCs. Specified subset: CD45RA+ positively selected. These receptors all come from a man aged 18 to 30 in good health. Some clones in this sample may be carry-over from other donors' samples.

The rearrangement uses TRBV7-3 and TRBJ1-1, with D unclear. Germline V gives CDR1 SGHTA, CDR2 FQGTGA. Trimming removed 4 bases from V and 9 bases from J, with 24 bases in between. This CDR3 contains 16 residues. DNA of the CDR3: TGTGCCAGCAGCTCAAATACACTTACGGGGTTTTCAAAAGCTTTCTTT. Its protein product is CASSSNTLTGFSKAFF. Full variable domain (missing parts from reference TRBV7-3 and TRBJ1-1): GAGVSQTPSNKVTEKGKYVELRCDPISGHTALYWYRQSLGQGPEFLIYFQGTGAADDSGLPNDRFFAVRPEGSVSTLKIQRTERGDSAVYLCASSSNTLTGFSKAFFGQGTRLTVV.

This chain connects TRBV6-1 to TRBJ1-5; possible D gene TRBD1, 5 bases. The CDR3 sequence is 13 residues long. Per germline, CDR1 MNHNS and CDR2 SASEGT. The V end lost 6 bases, the J end lost 2 bases, and 8 bases lay between the germline ends. The CDR3 here is CASRGRGNQPQHF. The CDR3 region has the DNA TGTGCCAGCAGAGGCAGGGGCAATCAGCCCCAGCATTTT.

The chain combines TRBV25-1 with TRBJ1-2; TRBD1 might be the D (5 bases). Germline loops: CDR1 MGHDK, CDR2 SYGVNS. Trimming stripped 6 bases from V and 14 bases from J, with 19 bases between. The CDR3 is 12 residues long. CDR3 nucleotide sequence: TGTGCCAGCAGGGTTACGTACAGGCCCCTAACCTTC. It codes for CASRVTYRPLTF.

This sequence joins TRBV19 and TRBJ1-2; D perhaps matches TRBD1 (5 bases). This CDR3 is 14 amino acids long. Germline CDR1 is LNHDA and CDR2 is SQIVND (reference sequence). V was trimmed by 8 bases and J by 8 bases, leaving 21 bases between them. The CDR3 protein is CASFTTDHLGGYTF. The CDR3 DNA reads TGTGCCAGTTTTACGACAGACCACCTCGGGGGCTACACCTTC. Full variable domain (missing parts from reference TRBV19 and TRBJ1-2): DGGITQSPKYLFRKEGQNVTLSCEQNLNHDAMYWYRQDPGQGLRLIYYSQIVNDFQKGDIAEGYSVSREKKESFPLTVTSAQKNPTAFYLCASFTTDHLGGYTFGSGTRLTVV.

As regards this clone: At the DNA level, this CDR3 is encoded by other sequences in the same sample as well. V gene TRBV5-1 combines with J gene TRBJ2-7; D is possibly TRBD1 (5 bases). V was pared by 0 bases and J by 2 bases, with 9 bases between. CDR1 and CDR2 from the germline V gene are SGHRS and YFSETQ. The CDR3 is made up of 14 amino acids. The CDR3 nucleotides are TGCGCCAGCAGCTTGGCAGGGTCGCCCTACGAGCAGTACTTC. It codes for CASSLAGSPYEQYF.

The chain joins TRBV2 to TRBJ2-2; D is uncertain. Germline V CDR1 and CDR2: SNHLY, FYNNEI. Between the trimmed V and J ends, which lost 8 bases and 0 bases, there was a span of 10 bases. This CDR3 has 14 residues. The CDR3 loop reads CASSERSNTGELFF. The CDR3 DNA reads as TGTGCCAGCTCAGAGCGATCGAACACCGGGGAGCTGTTTTTT.

V and J are TRBV19 and TRBJ1-1; D gene ambiguous. The CDR3 covers 13 residues. V was trimmed by 4 bases and J by 1 base, leaving 7 bases between them. The germline V gene encodes CDR1 LNHDA and CDR2 SQIVND (reference sequence). CDR3 protein: CASSNLPNTEAFF. The CDR3, as DNA: TGTGCCAGTAGTAACTTACCGAACACTGAAGCTTTCTTT.

This clone was detected only once. V gene TRBV15 combines with J gene TRBJ2-1, with unresolved D. Between the trimmed V and J ends, which lost 5 bases and 5 bases, there was a span of 19 bases. Germline V gives CDR1 LNHNV, CDR2 YYDKDF (reference sequence). This CDR3 region has 16 residues. DNA of the CDR3: TGTGCCACCAGCGAACCCCCCTGGGCTAACGACAATGAGCAGTTCTTC. Protein: CATSEPPWANDNEQFF.

The chain is built from TRBV19 and TRBJ1-2; no definite D call. Trimming pared 3 bases from V and 0 bases from J, leaving 8 bases between. The germline V gene encodes CDR1 LNHDA and CDR2 SQIVND (reference sequence). CDR3 length: 14 residues. The CDR3 coding sequence is TGTGCCAGTAGTATGCAGGCCTCTAACTATGGCTACACCTTC. Amino acid sequence: CASSMQASNYGYTF.

The CDR3 is CASALMSREQFF. CDR3 bases: TGCGCCAGCGCCCTTATGTCCAGGGAGCAGTTCTTC. V gene TRBV5-1 combines with J gene TRBJ2-1; D unresolved. The CDR3 totals 12 residues. With 7 bases removed from V and 10 bases from J, the gap between germline ends came to 15 bases. The V gene's germline CDR1 is SGHRS and CDR2 YFSETQ. The full variable domain, with the rest looked up from reference TRBV5-1 and TRBJ2-1, is KAGVTQTPRYLIKTRGQQVTLSCSPISGHRSVSWYQQTPGQGLQFLFEYFSETQRNKGNFPGRFSGRQFSNSRSEMNVSTLELGDSALYLCASALMSREQFFGPGTRLTVL.

This clone turned up a few times. V and J are TRBV2 and TRBJ1-2, with D possibly TRBD1 on 6 matching bases. The CDR3 has 13 amino acids. The germline CDR1 and CDR2 sequences are SNHLY and FYNNEI. Trimming pared 4 bases from V and 4 bases from J, leaving 10 bases between. DNA of the CDR3: TGTGCCAGCAGTGCGGGGACAACCTATGGCTACACCTTC. It encodes CASSAGTTYGYTF. The full variable domain, completed using reference TRBV2 and TRBJ1-2, is EPEVTQTPSHQVTQMGQEVILRCVPISNHLYFYWYRQILGQKVEFLVSFYNNEISEKSEIFDDQFSVERPDGSNFTLKIRSTKLEDSAMYFCASSAGTTYGYTFGSGTRLTVV.

The chain recombines TRBV11-2 with TRBJ1-4; perhaps TRBD1 as D (6 bases). The germline V and J ends were trimmed by 5 bases and 5 bases, with 15 bases remaining between them. The CDR3 runs 15 residues. Germline lookup yields CDR1 SGHAT and CDR2 FQNNGV. Written as DNA, the CDR3 is TGTGCCAGCAGCAAAGGGGGGGAGCGGAATGAAAAACTGTTTTTT. It codes for CASSKGGERNEKLFF.

CDR3 DNA sequence: TGTGCCAGCAGTGAAGATAACGGACAGGGAGAGCTGTTTTTT. This gives the protein CASSEDNGQGELFF. This rearrangement joins TRBV6-1 to TRBJ2-2; 8 nucleotides match TRBD1. Germline V lookup: CDR1 MNHNS, CDR2 SASEGT. V shed 1 base and J 11 bases; nucleotides not matched to a gene: 6. The CDR3 covers 14 residues.

V usage is TRBV15 and J usage is TRBJ2-3; no clear D gene. The CDR3 covers 14 residues. Germline values: CDR1 LNHNV, CDR2 YYDKDF (reference sequence). The V end lost 3 bases, the J end lost 4 bases, and 11 bases lay between the germline ends. CDR3 DNA: TGTGCCACCAGCAGGACGGCGAGCCCAGATACGCAGTATTTT. Its protein is CATSRTASPDTQYF.

The chain couples TRBV9 to TRBJ2-1; D not resolved. Germline lookup yields CDR1 SGDLS and CDR2 YYNGEE. The CDR3 is made up of 13 amino acids. The V end lost 3 bases, the J end lost 5 bases, and 9 bases lay between the germline ends. In DNA, the CDR3 is TGTGCCAGCAGCGACTGGATTGACAATGAGCAGTTCTTC. Translating it yields CASSDWIDNEQFF.

This chain joins TRBV27 and TRBJ2-3, with TRBD1 matching 8 bases. Losses at the gene ends were 5 bases for V and 2 bases for J; bases not matched to a gene: 15. The CDR3 totals 18 residues. Germline V gene sequence: CDR1 MNHEY, CDR2 SMNVEV (reference sequence). CDR3 in amino acids: CASSLRQGTRPATDTQYF. As DNA, the CDR3 is TGTGCCAGCAGTCTCCGACAGGGGACCCGCCCGGCCACAGATACGCAGTATTTT.